The 31 T cell receptor beta chains below come from one sample, sequenced in a study of T cell repertoires in cytomegalovirus infection. TCRdb processed the reads anew with MiXCR; each CDR3 protein has one entry. The table shows about 920,000 distinct CDR3 sequences, with 30% to 40% occurring only once. No antigen is known for these receptors. The specimen comprised cultured CD8+ T cells from PBMCs, sampled from culture after CMV antigen stimulation. These TCRs come from a human donor in good health (CMV status not recorded). Some clones in this sample may be carry-over from other donors' samples.

The chain combines TRBV7-9 with TRBJ2-3, with 11 bases fitting TRBD2. This CDR3 has 16 residues. V lost 3 bases, J lost 0 bases, and 2 bases stayed unmatched. Germline V lookup: CDR1 SEHNR, CDR2 FQNEAQ (reference sequence). CDR3 DNA sequence: TGTGCCAGCAGCTTCCGGACTAGCGGGAGCACAGATACGCAGTATTTT. Translation gives CASSFRTSGSTDTQYF. The full variable domain, its missing parts supplied by reference TRBV7-9 and TRBJ2-3, is DTGVSQNPRHKITKRGQNVTFRCDPISEHNRLYWYRQTLGQGPEFLTYFQNEAQLEKSRLLSDRFSAERPKGSFSTLEIQRTEQGDSAMYLCASSFRTSGSTDTQYFGPGTRLTVL.

This chain links TRBV7-6 with TRBJ1-5; D is perhaps TRBD1 (6 bases). This CDR3 contains 17 residues. CDR1 SGHVS and CDR2 FNYEAQ come from the germline V gene. V dropped 5 bases and J dropped 5 bases, with 22 bases sitting between them. The CDR3 nucleotides read TGTGCCAGCAGCCCCTCTGCCGGCAGGGGTGCAGATCAGCCCCAGCATTTT. Translation gives CASSPSAGRGADQPQHF.

The rearrangement links TRBV6-5 to TRBJ1-1; D is unresolved. CDR3 length: 11 amino acids. Germline CDR1 is MNHEY and CDR2 is SVGAGI. V shed 7 bases and J shed 5 bases, with 8 bases lying between them. The CDR3 region is CASNSGTEAFF. CDR3 nucleotides: TGTGCCAGCAATAGTGGAACTGAAGCTTTCTTT.

V gene TRBV19 combines with J gene TRBJ2-2; TRBD1 agrees at 7 bases. With V trimmed by 4 bases and J by 7 bases, 9 bases remained unmatched. Germline V gene sequence: CDR1 LNHDA, CDR2 SQIVND (reference sequence). The CDR3 has 15 amino acids. In nucleotides, the CDR3 is TGTGCCAGTAGTAATCCGGGACAGTATAGCGGGGAGCTGTTTTTT. Amino acid sequence: CASSNPGQYSGELFF.

The CDR3 nucleotides read TGTGCCAGCACCCGGGGGACAGGGCGGTCGGCTTCCCGTCTCCACAATCAGTTCTTC. Protein sequence: CASTRGTGRSASRLHNQFF. The chain recombines TRBV5-6 with TRBJ2-1; the match to TRBD1 covers 9 bases. This CDR3 is 19 amino acids long. The germline V gene encodes CDR1 SGHDT and CDR2 YYEEEE. V trimming: 6 bases; J trimming: 13 bases; junction bases outside the gene matches: 29.

Many counts were recorded for this clonotype. The rearrangement uses TRBV7-2 and TRBJ2-7; D possibly corresponds to TRBD1 (6 bases). The CDR3 totals 18 residues. Germline lookup yields CDR1 SGHTA and CDR2 FQGNSA. Trimming shortened V by 3 bases and J by 1 base, and 22 bases separated the two germline ends. This CDR3 is CASSFFRDTYNSSYEQYV. The CDR3 DNA reads TGTGCCAGCAGCTTTTTCCGGGACACCTACAACTCATCCTACGAGCAGTACGTC.

The V call is TRBV7-8, the J call TRBJ2-7; 8 nucleotides align to TRBD1. Germline loops: CDR1 SGHVS, CDR2 FQNEAQ. The V gene end was trimmed by 3 bases and the J gene end by 5 bases; junction bases not matched to a gene: 6. There are 14 residues in the CDR3. The CDR3 nucleotides read TGTGCCAGCAGCTTTATAACAGGGGGACACGAGCAGTACGTC. Residues: CASSFITGGHEQYV.

This clonotype was observed a handful of times. This chain connects TRBV7-6 to TRBJ1-1, with no clear D. Germline-derived CDR1 and CDR2 are SGHVS and FNYEAQ. V was pared by 5 bases and J by 10 bases, with 14 bases between. This CDR3 spans 12 amino acids. The CDR3 nucleotides read TGTGCCAGCAGCCTGAGCGGTCTGATAGCTTTCTTT. Its protein is CASSLSGLIAFF.

This clonotype has only a few counts. The gene calls are TRBV7-9 and TRBJ2-1; D uncertain. Trimming cost V 0 bases and J 5 bases, with 8 bases left between them. The CDR3 loop spans 14 amino acids. Germline V gene lookup returns CDR1 SEHNR and CDR2 FQNEAQ (reference sequence). The CDR3 region is CASSLAGYDNEQFF. CDR3 nucleotide sequence: TGTGCCAGCAGCTTAGCGGGGTATGACAATGAGCAGTTCTTC. Filled out from reference TRBV7-9 and TRBJ2-1, the complete variable domain reads DTGVSQNPRHKITKRGQNVTFRCDPISEHNRLYWYRQTLGQGPEFLTYFQNEAQLEKSRLLSDRFSAERPKGSFSTLEIQRTEQGDSAMYLCASSLAGYDNEQFFGPGTRLTVL.

This chain links TRBV3-1 with TRBJ1-3; the D is unclear. CDR3 size: 15 residues. V gave up 2 bases and J gave up 8 bases, with 16 bases separating them. CDR1 is LGHDT, CDR2 YNNKEL, per germline (reference sequence). CDR3 residues: CASSQNDGQFDTIYF. The CDR3 bases are TGTGCCAGCAGCCAAAACGACGGCCAGTTCGACACCATATATTTT. Using reference TRBV3-1 and TRBJ1-3 for the parts outside the CDR3, the full variable domain is DTAVSQTPKYLVTQMGNDKSIKCEQNLGHDTMYWYKQDSKKFLKIMFSYNNKELIINETVPNRFSPKSPDKAHLNLHINSLELGDSAVYFCASSQNDGQFDTIYFGEGSWLTVV.

V gene TRBV20-1 combines with J gene TRBJ2-1; either TRBD1 or TRBD2 may supply D (5 bases each). There are 15 residues in the CDR3. Per germline, CDR1 DFQATT and CDR2 SNEGSKA (reference sequence). Trimming cost V 5 bases and J 2 bases, with 16 bases left between them. The CDR3 here is CSAPSRDRPYNEQFF. The CDR3 bases are TGCAGTGCTCCCAGCCGGGACCGACCCTACAATGAGCAGTTCTTC.

The chain has TRBV7-9 and TRBJ2-7; D is unclear. CDR3 size: 12 residues. The germline gives CDR1 SEHNR, CDR2 FQNEAQ (reference sequence). Trimming stripped 4 bases from V and 5 bases from J, with 9 bases between. The CDR3 DNA sequence: TGTGCCAGCAGCTCACGGTGGGACGAGCAGTACTTC. It is translated as CASSSRWDEQYF.

Points on this clonotype: A much larger clone lies one base from this, so it may be a read error. The chain recombines TRBV6-6 with TRBJ1-1, with D maybe TRBD1 (5 bases). The CDR3 totals 16 residues. Germline V gene data show CDR1 as MNHNY and CDR2 as SVGAGI (reference sequence). Trimming left V 5 bases short and J 4 bases short, with 20 bases between. CDR3 DNA: TGTGCCAGCAGTCCACCCTGCCCGACAGCTATCACTGAAGCTTTCTTT. It is translated as CASSPPCPTAITEAFF.

In this sample, this clonotype turned up a few times. This chain joins TRBV12-3 or TRBV12-4 and TRBJ1-5; D not certain. CDR3 size: 15 residues. With 1 base removed from V and 2 bases from J, the gap between germline ends came to 9 bases. CDR3 sequence: CASSLEGWGNQPQHF. Here the CDR3 DNA reads TGTGCCAGCAGTTTAGAAGGTTGGGGCAATCAGCCCCAGCATTTT.

The chain uses TRBV5-6 and TRBJ1-1; the D gene is possibly TRBD1 (6 bases). There are 15 residues in the CDR3. Trimming cost V 4 bases and J 0 bases, with 13 bases left between them. Germline CDR1 SGHDT, CDR2 YYEEEE. CDR3 in amino acids: CASSTEDSLNTEAFF. Written as DNA, the CDR3 is TGTGCCAGCAGCACGGAGGACAGCCTGAACACTGAAGCTTTCTTT.

This clonotype was recorded many times. The chain links TRBV7-2 to TRBJ1-1; 7 bases fit TRBD1. The CDR3 has 17 residues. J was trimmed by 1 base and V by 5 bases; bases with no gene match: 13. Germline lookup yields CDR1 SGHTA and CDR2 FQGNSA. DNA of the CDR3: TGTGCCAGCAGCCCCCTCGCGAGGGGGCTGAGGAACACTGAAGCTTTCTTT. Protein sequence: CASSPLARGLRNTEAFF.

The rearrangement joins TRBV27 to TRBJ1-1; 10 bases map to TRBD1. CDR1 and CDR2 (germline): MNHEY, SMNVEV (reference sequence). CDR3 size: 17 residues. Losses at the gene ends were 2 bases for V and 0 bases for J; bases not matched to a gene: 6. CDR3 loop: CASSLRYGTGVNTEAFF. CDR3 DNA: TGTGCCAGCAGTTTAAGATATGGGACAGGGGTGAACACTGAAGCTTTCTTT.

V is TRBV7-6 and J is TRBJ2-7; no definite D call. CDR3 length: 13 amino acids. Per the germline V gene, CDR1 is SGHVS and CDR2 is FNYEAQ. V lost 1 base to trimming and J lost 6 bases, with 10 bases between them. This chain's CDR3 is CASSLVEESEQYF. The DNA for the CDR3 is TGTGCCAGCAGCTTAGTAGAGGAATCCGAGCAGTACTTC.

The gene calls are TRBV12-3 or TRBV12-4 and TRBJ2-2; D is undetermined. The CDR3 is made up of 17 amino acids. Trimming cost V 3 bases and J 2 bases, with 16 bases left between them. CDR3 bases: TGTGCCAGCAGTTTTGTAGGTCCGGGTTCAAACACCGGGGAGCTGTTTTTT. This sequence encodes CASSFVGPGSNTGELFF.

This clonotype was detected many times. The genes are TRBV7-6 and TRBJ1-5; tentative D call: TRBD1 (5 bases). CDR3 length: 15 residues. Germline V gene data show CDR1 as SGHVS and CDR2 as FNYEAQ. V dropped 0 bases and J dropped 7 bases, with 13 bases sitting between them. CDR3 sequence reads: CASSLASREGQPQHF. The DNA of the CDR3 is TGTGCCAGCAGCTTAGCCTCCAGGGAGGGGCAGCCCCAGCATTTT.

This clonotype was picked up a small number of times. The chain links TRBV29-1 to TRBJ1-5; no definite D call. Trimming took 4 bases from V and 0 from J, leaving 7 bases between them. Germline V gives CDR1 SQVTM, CDR2 ANQGSEA. This CDR3 has 13 residues. The CDR3 DNA is TGCAGCGTTGGAGCAGATAGCAATCAGCCCCAGCATTTT. Its translation: CSVGADSNQPQHF.

This clonotype has a handful of counts. The junction departs from the called germline gene at one end, perhaps through a read error. The chain couples TRBV7-7 to TRBJ2-3; D possibly matches TRBD1 or TRBD2 (6 bases each). The CDR3 extends over 15 amino acids. Germline V gene sequence: CDR1 SSHAT, CDR2 FNYEAQ (reference sequence). The CDR3 is CASSWGAGNTDTQYF. CDR3 nucleotide sequence: TGTGCTAGCAGCTGGGGGGCAGGGAACACAGATACGCAGTATTTT. Combining the CDR3 with reference TRBV7-7 and TRBJ2-3 gives the whole variable domain GAGVSQSPRYKVTKRGQDVTLRCDPISSHATLYWYQQALGQGPEFLTYFNYEAQPDKSGLPSDRFSAERPEGSISTLTIQRTEQRDSAMYRCASSWGAGNTDTQYFGPGTRLTVL.

This clonotype has only a few counts. The V and J genes are TRBV19 and TRBJ1-2, with TRBD1 matching over 8 bases. Trimming cost V 6 bases and J 6 bases; bases outside gene matches: 6. The CDR3 length is 13 residues. Germline CDR1 and CDR2: LNHDA and SQIVND (reference sequence). The CDR3 nucleotides are TGTGCCAGTAGGAAGGGACAGGAACATGGCTACACCTTC. It yields the protein CASRKGQEHGYTF.

The sample holds a few counts of this clonotype. The chain uses TRBV7-8 and TRBJ2-7, with D possibly being TRBD1 (5 bases). Looked up from germline, CDR1 is SGHVS and CDR2 is FQNEAQ. The length of the CDR3 is 14 residues. V lost 5 bases to trimming and J lost 2 bases, with 13 bases between them. CDR3 nucleotides: TGTGCCAGCAGCGAAGGGGCAGGGACCTACGAGCAGTACTTC. Protein: CASSEGAGTYEQYF.

V usage is TRBV28 and J usage is TRBJ2-1, with 8 bases matching TRBD1. Losses at the gene ends were 7 bases for V and 2 bases for J; bases not matched to a gene: 4. Germline V gene data show CDR1 as MDHEN and CDR2 as SYDVKM. The CDR3 runs to 14 residues. The CDR3 region is CASIGTGPYNEQFF. The CDR3 DNA is TGTGCCAGCATAGGGACAGGCCCCTACAATGAGCAGTTCTTC.

This clonotype was counted at least ten times. The J gene is TRBJ1-5, the V gene TRBV7-8, with D possibly matching TRBD1 (5 bases). The germline V and J ends were trimmed by 1 base and 1 base, with 8 bases remaining between them. The CDR3 sequence is 15 residues long. Germline V CDR1 and CDR2: SGHVS, FQNEAQ. The CDR3 sequence is CASSLDGASNQPQHF. The CDR3 bases are TGTGCCAGCAGCTTAGACGGGGCGAGCAATCAGCCCCAGCATTTT.

This clonotype has at least ten counts. V usage is TRBV7-9 and J usage is TRBJ2-7; 7 positions agree with TRBD1. Germline values: CDR1 SEHNR, CDR2 FQNEAQ (reference sequence). CDR3 length: 14 residues. V lost 5 bases and J lost 0; bases outside the gene matches: 4. The DNA of the CDR3 is TGTGCCAGCAGCCACCGGGACAGCTCCTACGAGCAGTACGTC. It specifies CASSHRDSSYEQYV.

The chain employs TRBV7-9 and TRBJ1-1, with 9 nucleotides matching TRBD1. J gave up 5 bases and V 4 bases, and 5 bases lay outside the gene matches. The CDR3 is 14 residues long. In germline, CDR1 is SEHNR, CDR2 FQNEAQ (reference sequence). CDR3 nucleotide sequence: TGTGCCAGCAGCTGGGACAGGGTCGGAACTGAAGCTTTCTTT. This codes for CASSWDRVGTEAFF.

The CDR3, as DNA: TGTGCCAGCCGCCGCCGGGACAGGGATAGAGGCTACACCTTC. It specifies CASRRRDRDRGYTF. The rearrangement links TRBV9 to TRBJ1-2; 9 bases align to TRBD1. CDR1 and CDR2 (germline): SGDLS, YYNGEE. The junction had 12 bases not matched to a gene; V was cut back by 7 bases and J by 8 bases. The CDR3 sequence is 14 residues long.

The rearrangement uses TRBV27 and TRBJ2-1, with D possibly being TRBD2 (6 bases). With 6 bases removed from V and 7 bases from J, the gap between germline ends came to 22 bases. The germline gives CDR1 MNHEY, CDR2 SMNVEV (reference sequence). The CDR3 is 16 residues long. The CDR3 loop is CASSQYAGTSFNEQFF. In DNA, the CDR3 is TGTGCCAGCAGCCAATACGCGGGAACTAGCTTTAATGAGCAGTTCTTC.

A few counts support this clonotype. This chain joins TRBV11-3 and TRBJ2-3; the match to TRBD1 covers 9 bases. The germline V gene has CDR1 SGHNT and CDR2 YENEEA. The J segment lost 8 bases and the V segment lost 5 bases, leaving 8 bases of the junction unmatched. The CDR3 length is 14 residues. The CDR3 region is CASSPGTGSRTQYF. The CDR3 region has the DNA TGTGCCAGCAGCCCCGGGACAGGGAGTCGTACGCAGTATTTT.